These 15 T cell receptor beta chains share one sample of origin, sequenced in a study of cytomegalovirus exposure and HLA in healthy donors. Primers included in the PCR were 60 Vbeta and 13 Jbeta primers. Only in-frame clones appear in the TCRdb table, and some are missing; sequencing was by immunoSEQ multiplex PCR. The sample consists of approximately 39,000 clones, over 60% of them appearing once. The sample taken for sequencing was PBMCs. The receptors here all came from a young man in good health and CMV-seronegative.

This clone was seen only a few times. This sequence joins TRBV2 and TRBJ1-5; D perhaps matches TRBD1 (6 bases). This CDR3 contains 14 residues. V was clipped by 8 bases and J by 7 bases, with 18 bases between them. Germline V lookup: CDR1 SNHLY, CDR2 FYNNEI. Here the CDR3 DNA reads TGTGCCAGCTCGAAACAGGGTCTGTTCCAGCCCCAGCATTTT. The encoded protein is CASSKQGLFQPQHF.

The chain is built from TRBV6-5 and TRBJ1-5, with 8 bases identical to TRBD1. The CDR3 length is 14 residues. V was clipped by 4 bases and J by 2 bases; unmatched bases: 1. CDR1 and CDR2 (germline): MNHEY, SVGAGI. CDR3 coding DNA: TGTGCCAGCAGTTGGGGACAGGGCAATCAGCCCCAGCATTTT. Protein: CASSWGQGNQPQHF.

The chain links TRBV7-6 to TRBJ1-2; no firm D call. V was clipped by 4 bases and J by 2 bases, with 11 bases between them. CDR3 length: 14 residues. CDR1 and CDR2 (germline): SGHVS, FNYEAQ. This chain's CDR3 is CASSSRRDNYGYTF. CDR3 nucleotides: TGTGCCAGCAGCTCGAGGAGAGACAACTATGGCTACACCTTC.

The chain combines TRBV6-1 with TRBJ2-7; 12 bases line up with TRBD2. Germline V gene lookup returns CDR1 MNHNS and CDR2 SASEGT. Trimming at V came to 4 bases and at J to 6 bases, leaving 7 bases not matched to a gene. CDR3 size: 15 residues. CDR3 nucleotide sequence: TGTGCCAGCAGTGGGTCTAGCGGGGGGGCGGGCGAGCAGTACTTC. This encodes CASSGSSGGAGEQYF.

CDR3 residues: CASSQATGEYYGYTF. CDR3 coding DNA: TGTGCCAGCAGCCAAGCGACAGGGGAGTATTATGGCTACACCTTC. V and J are TRBV4-2 and TRBJ1-2, with 8 bases lining up with TRBD1. CDR3 length: 15 residues. The V gene's germline CDR1 is LGHNA and CDR2 YNFKEQ. The V segment lost 1 base and the J segment 5 bases; nucleotides outside the gene matches: 6.

The chain links TRBV7-9 to TRBJ2-7, with D perhaps matching TRBD2 (7 bases). Per the germline V gene, CDR1 is SEHNR and CDR2 is FQNEAQ (reference sequence). Between the trimmed V and J ends, which lost 0 bases and 6 bases, there was a span of 15 bases. The CDR3 loop spans 15 amino acids. The CDR3 region is CASSLALAGEGEQYF. In nucleotides, the CDR3 is TGTGCCAGCAGCTTAGCGTTGGCAGGGGAGGGCGAGCAGTACTTC.

The chain carries TRBV7-6 and TRBJ2-1; D is perhaps TRBD2 (5 bases). CDR1 is SGHVS and CDR2 is FNYEAQ in the germline V gene. The V and J ends lost 5 bases and 5 bases respectively, with 13 bases between them. CDR3 size: 14 residues. The CDR3 sequence is CASSPSGLNNEQFF. CDR3 in DNA: TGTGCCAGCAGCCCCAGCGGACTTAACAATGAGCAGTTCTTC.

The chain joins TRBV2 to TRBJ1-2; D is possibly TRBD1 (5 bases). V was clipped by 5 bases and J by 6 bases, with 19 bases between them. The CDR3 spans 15 residues. Germline V gives CDR1 SNHLY, CDR2 FYNNEI. The CDR3 here is CASSQTYGGGDGYTF. DNA of the CDR3: TGTGCCAGCAGTCAAACCTACGGGGGAGGGGATGGCTACACCTTC.

This rearrangement joins TRBV7-2 to TRBJ2-3, with D possibly TRBD2 on 6 matching bases. Deletions cut 1 base from V and 2 bases from J, with 10 bases between. From germline, CDR1 is SGHTA and CDR2 FQGNSA. This CDR3 comprises 15 residues. Here the CDR3 DNA reads TGTGCCAGCAGCTTAGGGGGACTTTTCACAGATACGCAGTATTTT. Its protein is CASSLGGLFTDTQYF.

The rearrangement uses TRBV7-2 and TRBJ2-2; D is ambiguous. The CDR3 runs to 13 residues. Germline assignment: CDR1 SGHTA and CDR2 FQGNSA. Deletions cut 4 bases from V and 7 bases from J, with 10 bases between. This CDR3 is CASSSTFGGELFF. CDR3 sequence (DNA): TGTGCCAGCAGCTCAACCTTCGGCGGGGAGCTGTTTTTT. The variable domain in full, with the rest retrieved from reference TRBV7-2 and TRBJ2-2, is GAGVSQSPSNKVTEKGKDVELRCDPISGHTALYWYRQSLGQGLEFLIYFQGNSAPDKSGLPSDRFSAERTGGSVSTLTIQRTQQEDSAVYLCASSSTFGGELFFGEGSRLTVL.

This clone has more than one count but fewer than ten. The rearrangement links TRBV6-6 to TRBJ2-1, with D unresolved. Between the trimmed V and J ends, which lost 7 bases and 0 bases, there was a span of 7 bases. This CDR3 is built from 13 residues. Per germline, CDR1 MNHNY and CDR2 SVGAGI (reference sequence). CDR3 protein: CASTVSSYNEQFF. The CDR3 region has the DNA TGTGCCAGCACCGTCAGCTCCTACAATGAGCAGTTCTTC.

As concerns this clone: One end of the junction is discordant with germline, which a read error may explain. The chain links TRBV7-7 to TRBJ2-1; TRBD2 matches 8 bases. CDR3 size: 13 residues. The germline V gene has CDR1 SSHAT and CDR2 FNYEAQ (reference sequence). CDR3 sequence (DNA): TGTGCTAGCAGCCCTAGCGGGCTCGGCGAGCAGTTCTTC. It yields the protein CASSPSGLGEQFF.

In its sample, this clone was seen a few times. Other DNA variants within this sample encode the same CDR3. J is TRBJ1-5 and V is TRBV6-5, with 8 bases matching TRBD1. V was pared by 0 bases and J by 2 bases, with 0 bases of the junction left unmatched. CDR3 length equals 15 residues. The germline CDR1 and CDR2 sequences are MNHEY and SVGAGI. The CDR3 sequence is CASSYSGQGNQPQHF. CDR3 coding DNA: TGTGCCAGCAGTTACTCGGGACAGGGCAATCAGCCCCAGCATTTT.

The V call is TRBV28, the J call TRBJ1-5, with a possible D match to TRBD1 (6 bases). The CDR3 covers 13 residues. V was shortened by 2 bases and J by 9 bases, with 11 bases between the two germline ends. Germline lookup yields CDR1 MDHEN and CDR2 SYDVKM. CDR3 in DNA: TGTGCCAGCAGTTTACCAGGGGTAGGGCCCCAGCATTTT. This gives the protein CASSLPGVGPQHF. The whole variable domain, filled in from reference TRBV28 and TRBJ1-5, reads DVKVTQSSRYLVKRTGEKVFLECVQDMDHENMFWYRQDPGLGLRLIYFSYDVKMKEKGDIPEGYSVSREKKERFSLILESASTNQTSMYLCASSLPGVGPQHFGDGTRLSIL.

The rearrangement links TRBV14 to TRBJ2-5; 7 bases align to TRBD1. V lost 2 bases to trimming and J lost 5 bases; unmatched junction nucleotides: 14. Germline V CDR1 and CDR2: SGHDN, FVKESK. CDR3 size: 17 residues. CDR3 coding DNA: TGTGCCAGCAGCCAAAGGTTGAGGGGGCGTCTTCTGGAGACCCAGTACTTC. Residues: CASSQRLRGRLLETQYF. The full variable domain, in which reference TRBV14 and TRBJ2-5 provide the parts outside the CDR3, is EAGVTQFPSHSVIEKGQTVTLRCDPISGHDNLYWYRRVMGKEIKFLLHFVKESKQDESGMPNNRFLAERTGGTYSTLKVQPAELEDSGVYFCASSQRLRGRLLETQYFGPGTRLLVL.